Below are 29 T cell receptor beta chains sequenced from a single sample in a study of shared clonotypes between healthy human individuals. TCRdb's copy holds only in-frame clones and misses some; the assay was immunoSEQ multiplex PCR. The table has millions of clones, roughly nine tenths seen once. Sequenced input: naive CD4+ T cells sorted from blood. Subset denoted: CD45RA+ positively selected. Receptors originate from a man aged 18 to 30 in good health.

This chain joins TRBV2 and TRBJ2-5; 10 positions agree with TRBD2. Germline lookup yields CDR1 SNHLY and CDR2 FYNNEI. With 8 bases clipped from V and 2 bases from J, the junction kept 2 bases outside the gene matches. This CDR3 has 13 residues. CDR3 protein: CASRTSGQETQYF. The CDR3 coding sequence is TGTGCCAGCCGGACTAGCGGACAAGAGACCCAGTACTTC.

The chain has TRBV7-9 and TRBJ2-3; 12 bases fit TRBD2. This CDR3 is built from 16 residues. CDR1 is SEHNR and CDR2 is FQNEAQ in the germline V gene (reference sequence). The junction had 6 bases not matched to a gene; V was cut back by 1 base and J by 7 bases. CDR3 nucleotide sequence: TGTGCCAGCAGCTTAGAGGCTAGCGGGGGGGCAAATACGCAGTATTTT. It translates to CASSLEASGGANTQYF. Full variable domain (outside the CDR3, taken from reference TRBV7-9 and TRBJ2-3): DTGVSQNPRHKITKRGQNVTFRCDPISEHNRLYWYRQTLGQGPEFLTYFQNEAQLEKSRLLSDRFSAERPKGSFSTLEIQRTEQGDSAMYLCASSLEASGGANTQYFGPGTRLTVL.

With respect to this clone: The sample contains more than one DNA sequence encoding this CDR3. The rearrangement uses TRBV25-1 and TRBJ1-6; 7 bases line up with TRBD1. The germline CDR1 and CDR2 sequences are MGHDK and SYGVNS. The CDR3 has 15 residues. J was trimmed by 7 bases and V by 4 bases; bases with no gene match: 7. The CDR3, as DNA: TGTGCCAGCAGTGCTTACAGGGGAGACAATTCACCCCTCCACTTT. It is translated as CASSAYRGDNSPLHF. Filled out from reference TRBV25-1 and TRBJ1-6, the complete variable domain reads EADIYQTPRYLVIGTGKKITLECSQTMGHDKMYWYQQDPGMELHLIHYSYGVNSTEKGDLSSESTVSRIRTEHFPLTLESARPSHTSQYLCASSAYRGDNSPLHFGNGTRLTVT.

This rearrangement joins TRBV6-6 to TRBJ2-7; D perhaps matches TRBD1 (6 bases). The CDR3 length is 15 residues. With 6 bases removed from V and 2 bases from J, the gap between germline ends came to 17 bases. Germline V lookup: CDR1 MNHNY, CDR2 SVGAGI (reference sequence). As DNA, the CDR3 is TGTGCCAGCAGCCCGATAAACAGGGAGCCCTACGAGCAGTACTTC. It encodes CASSPINREPYEQYF.

The chain has TRBV30 and TRBJ2-3; D remains ambiguous. Trimming removed 2 bases from V and 4 bases from J, with 4 bases in between. CDR1 and CDR2 from the germline V gene are GTSNPN and SVGIG (reference sequence). The CDR3 length is 11 residues. In DNA, the CDR3 is TGTGCCTGGAGTATTGCAGATACGCAGTATTTT. Translated, it gives CAWSIADTQYF.

This sequence joins TRBV30 and TRBJ2-7, with a possible D match to TRBD1 (6 bases). CDR3 size: 14 residues. Between the trimmed V and J ends, which lost 3 bases and 2 bases, there was a span of 14 bases. Germline CDR1 is GTSNPN and CDR2 is SVGIG (reference sequence). CDR3 sequence: CAWSYSQGAYEQYF. DNA for the CDR3: TGTGCCTGGAGCTACTCACAGGGAGCCTACGAGCAGTACTTC.

This chain uses TRBV7-6 with TRBJ2-2; 9 nucleotides agree with TRBD2. The J segment lost 1 base and the V segment lost 5 bases, leaving 5 bases of the junction unmatched. The length of the CDR3 is 16 residues. Germline V gene sequence: CDR1 SGHVS, CDR2 FNYEAQ. The CDR3 DNA is TGTGCCAGCAGCGCACAAGCGGGGGGGAACACCGGGGAGCTGTTTTTT. This encodes CASSAQAGGNTGELFF.

The V call is TRBV27, the J call TRBJ2-5; weak D call: TRBD2 (6 bases). This CDR3 is 15 amino acids long. Trimming removed 3 bases at V and 4 bases at J, with 15 bases between. Germline V lookup: CDR1 MNHEY, CDR2 SMNVEV (reference sequence). In nucleotides, the CDR3 is TGTGCCAGCAGTTTCAAACTGGGGGGAGTAGAGACCCAGTACTTC. This sequence encodes CASSFKLGGVETQYF.

The V and J genes are TRBV6-5 and TRBJ2-7, with D possibly being TRBD2 (7 bases). Trimming took off 2 bases at V and 5 bases at J, with 13 bases between the two ends. The CDR3 sequence is 14 residues long. Looked up from germline, CDR1 is MNHEY and CDR2 is SVGAGI. CDR3 amino acids: CASSYGGAINEQYF. Written as DNA, the CDR3 is TGTGCCAGCAGTTACGGGGGGGCCATAAACGAGCAGTACTTC.

This clone was recorded once. The CDR3 sequence: CASRRQETQYF. The CDR3 coding sequence is TGCGCCAGCAGAAGGCAAGAGACCCAGTACTTC. The chain carries TRBV10-2 and TRBJ2-5, with D unresolved. Germline values: CDR1 WSHSY, CDR2 SAAADI. With 6 bases removed from V and 2 bases from J, the gap between germline ends came to 4 bases. This CDR3 is 11 amino acids long.

In DNA, the CDR3 is TGTGCCAGCAGCGGCTTAGGGGCTCCCTACGAGCAGTACTTC. This encodes CASSGLGAPYEQYF. The chain is built from TRBV11-2 and TRBJ2-7; D may be TRBD1 (5 bases). This CDR3 is built from 14 residues. Germline CDR1 SGHAT, CDR2 FQNNGV. V was trimmed by 5 bases and J by 2 bases, leaving 13 bases between them.

The chain joins TRBV18 to TRBJ2-7; D gene unclear. Trimming stripped 2 bases from V and 3 bases from J, with 8 bases between. The CDR3 spans 13 residues. CDR1 is KGHSH and CDR2 is LQKENI in the germline V gene. The CDR3 here is CASSPVDGYEQYF. In nucleotides, the CDR3 is TGTGCCAGCTCACCAGTGGACGGCTACGAGCAGTACTTC.

The chain links TRBV6-1 to TRBJ2-7, with unresolved D. V was cut by 7 bases and J by 2 bases, with 15 bases left in between. The CDR3 is 14 amino acids. Germline V gives CDR1 MNHNS, CDR2 SASEGT. The CDR3: CASIRDSGPYEQYF. Here the CDR3 DNA reads TGTGCCAGCATCCGCGACTCCGGTCCCTACGAGCAGTACTTC.

The table lists this clone with a few counts. The sample has other DNA sequences that encode this CDR3 too. The V call is TRBV7-2, the J call TRBJ1-5; D is possibly TRBD1 (6 bases). The ends were cut back, 3 bases at V and 0 bases at J, with 9 bases in the middle. The germline CDR1 and CDR2 sequences are SGHTA and FQGNSA. CDR3 length: 15 amino acids. CDR3 coding DNA: TGTGCCAGCAGCTTGGGGACATTTAGCAATCAGCCCCAGCATTTT. This translates into CASSLGTFSNQPQHF. The complete variable domain, with remaining parts taken from reference TRBV7-2 and TRBJ1-5, reads GAGVSQSPSNKVTEKGKDVELRCDPISGHTALYWYRQSLGQGLEFLIYFQGNSAPDKSGLPSDRFSAERTGGSVSTLTIQRTQQEDSAVYLCASSLGTFSNQPQHFGDGTRLSIL.

The rearrangement joins TRBV27 to TRBJ2-5; D call uncertain. Trimming removed 5 bases from V and 7 bases from J, with 14 bases in between. The CDR3 is 13 residues long. Looked up from germline, CDR1 is MNHEY and CDR2 is SMNVEV (reference sequence). CDR3 in amino acids: CASSLHTSGTQYF. CDR3 in DNA: TGTGCCAGCAGTCTCCACACCTCAGGGACCCAGTACTTC.

J is TRBJ2-3 and V is TRBV10-3, with D tentatively TRBD1 or TRBD2 (8 bases each). Germline V lookup: CDR1 ENHRY, CDR2 SYGVKD. V was pared by 11 bases and J by 11 bases, with 23 bases between. The CDR3 is 13 residues long. CDR3 sequence: CAAGAGATGGQYF. CDR3 in DNA: TGTGCCGCCGGAGCGGGGGCTACAGGGGGGCAGTATTTT.

The chain links TRBV19 to TRBJ2-5; a weak D match, TRBD2 (7 bases). Germline CDR1 is LNHDA and CDR2 is SQIVND (reference sequence). Trimming pared 3 bases from V and 6 bases from J, leaving 14 bases between. The CDR3 has 14 residues. The CDR3 is CASSISRGAKTQYF. The CDR3 DNA is TGTGCCAGTAGTATTAGTCGGGGGGCCAAGACCCAGTACTTC.

The chain links TRBV18 to TRBJ1-5; TRBD1 agrees at 8 bases. The germline gives CDR1 KGHSH, CDR2 LQKENI. The CDR3 consists of 14 residues. V trimming: 6 bases; J trimming: 11 bases; junction bases outside the gene matches: 12. The CDR3 region is CASSRGTGAPTQHF. DNA for the CDR3: TGTGCCAGCTCCCGCGGGACAGGCGCCCCGACCCAGCATTTT.

This chain joins TRBV6-6 and TRBJ2-1, with D possibly matching TRBD2 (6 bases). Trimming removed 9 bases at V and 2 bases at J, with 11 bases between. Germline V gene sequence: CDR1 MNHNY, CDR2 SVGAGI (reference sequence). The CDR3 has 13 amino acids. Written as DNA, the CDR3 is TGTGCCAGTGCCGGGGGAACCTACAATGAGCAGTTCTTC. Translating gives CASAGGTYNEQFF.

The chain combines TRBV11-3 with TRBJ2-3; D is unclear. V was pared by 5 bases and J by 2 bases, with 11 bases between. The CDR3 has 14 residues. Germline V gene lookup returns CDR1 SGHNT and CDR2 YENEEA. Here the CDR3 reads CASSGWADTDTQYF. CDR3 nucleotides: TGTGCCAGCAGCGGATGGGCCGACACAGATACGCAGTATTTT.

The chain links TRBV19 to TRBJ1-1; D not resolved. Germline CDR1 is LNHDA and CDR2 is SQIVND (reference sequence). Trimming took off 6 bases at V and 4 bases at J, with 18 bases between the two ends. This CDR3 spans 15 amino acids. The CDR3 loop reads CASSDPGQAGTEAFF. CDR3 DNA sequence: TGTGCCAGTAGCGACCCGGGCCAAGCGGGCACTGAAGCTTTCTTT. The full variable domain, completed using reference TRBV19 and TRBJ1-1, is DGGITQSPKYLFRKEGQNVTLSCEQNLNHDAMYWYRQDPGQGLRLIYYSQIVNDFQKGDIAEGYSVSREKKESFPLTVTSAQKNPTAFYLCASSDPGQAGTEAFFGQGTRLTVV.

This clone was seen more than once but under ten times. The same CDR3 arises from other DNA sequences in this sample as well. V usage is TRBV7-2 and J usage is TRBJ2-3, with D uncertain. The CDR3 totals 12 residues. V was clipped by 1 base and J by 4 bases, with 3 bases between them. Germline V gene lookup returns CDR1 SGHTA and CDR2 FQGNSA. The CDR3 bases are TGTGCCAGCAGCTTAGGGGCAGATACGCAGTATTTT. Protein product: CASSLGADTQYF.

In this sample, this clone turned up a few times. The chain is built from TRBV19 and TRBJ1-5, with 9 bases aligning to TRBD1. This CDR3 is built from 15 residues. V was clipped by 5 bases and J by 4 bases; unmatched bases: 6. Germline CDR1 reads LNHDA; CDR2 reads SQIVND (reference sequence). This CDR3 reads CASSVGQGTNQPQHF. CDR3 sequence (DNA): TGTGCCAGTAGTGTAGGACAGGGGACGAATCAGCCCCAGCATTTT.

The chain combines TRBV6-1 with TRBJ1-3, with 8 bases identical to TRBD1. Germline V lookup: CDR1 MNHNS, CDR2 SASEGT. The V segment lost 7 bases and the J segment 0 bases; nucleotides outside the gene matches: 5. CDR3 size: 15 residues. CDR3 in amino acids: CASNKGQVSGNTIYF. CDR3 coding DNA: TGTGCCAGCAACAAGGGACAGGTCTCTGGAAACACCATATATTTT.

This chain connects TRBV9 to TRBJ1-1, with 9 bases fitting TRBD1. CDR3 length: 14 residues. Germline lookup yields CDR1 SGDLS and CDR2 YYNGEE. Trimming at V came to 3 bases and at J to 2 bases, leaving 2 bases not matched to a gene. For the CDR3, the DNA is TGTGCCAGCAGCGGGGACAGGGCCAACACTGAAGCTTTCTTT. Encoded protein: CASSGDRANTEAFF.

The chain combines TRBV11-2 with TRBJ1-2; D may be TRBD1 (6 bases). The ends were cut back, 0 bases at V and 5 bases at J, with 13 bases in the middle. The CDR3 totals 15 residues. Looked up from germline, CDR1 is SGHAT and CDR2 is FQNNGV. Here the CDR3 reads CASSLEGQSFYGYTF. CDR3 in DNA: TGTGCCAGCAGCTTAGAAGGACAGAGCTTTTATGGCTACACCTTC. Full variable domain (missing parts from reference TRBV11-2 and TRBJ1-2): EAGVAQSPRYKIIEKRQSVAFWCNPISGHATLYWYQQILGQGPKLLIQFQNNGVVDDSQLPKDRFSAERLKGVDSTLKIQPAKLEDSAVYLCASSLEGQSFYGYTFGSGTRLTVV.

This chain links TRBV29-1 with TRBJ1-2; D ambiguous. This CDR3 spans 13 amino acids. The germline CDR1 and CDR2 sequences are SQVTM and ANQGSEA. Trimming shortened V by 5 bases and J by 0 bases, and 10 bases separated the two germline ends. In DNA form, the CDR3 reads TGCAGCGTTCGCGAGGAACCTAACTATGGCTACACCTTC. Translated, it gives CSVREEPNYGYTF.

The rearrangement uses TRBV5-6 and TRBJ2-3; 9 positions agree with TRBD2. This CDR3 region has 15 residues. The junction had 3 bases not matched to a gene; V was cut back by 0 bases and J by 4 bases. Germline lookup yields CDR1 SGHDT and CDR2 YYEEEE. CDR3: CASSLVGGRADTQYF. CDR3 DNA: TGTGCCAGCAGCTTGGTCGGCGGGAGGGCAGATACGCAGTATTTT.

The chain combines TRBV11-2 with TRBJ2-1; TRBD2 is a possible D gene (6 bases). Germline values: CDR1 SGHAT, CDR2 FQNNGV. The V end lost 1 base, the J end lost 9 bases, and 10 bases lay between the germline ends. This CDR3 is 13 amino acids long. The CDR3 nucleotides are TGTGCCAGCAGCTTAGGGGAGCGGGCTGAGCAGTTCTTC. It is translated as CASSLGERAEQFF.